This T cell receptor beta chain was identified during a study of CD8 T cells in Susac syndrome. RNA totalling 0.5 to 1 ug underwent reverse transcription with random hexamers. TCRdb fed the immunoSEQ multiplex PCR reads into MiXCR, producing one record per CDR3 protein. This sample has some 140,000 distinct CDR3 sequences; about 93% occur once, and the top ten carry around 0.22%. V shed 0 bases and J shed 6 bases, with 14 bases lying between them. The length of the CDR3 is 15 residues. CDR1 is SNHLY and CDR2 is FYNNEI in the germline V gene. The authors carried out high-throughput sequencing of TCR beta. They applied it to CD8+ and CD4+ T cells obtained from blood.

The clonotype was recovered from a human donor with multiple sclerosis. What was sequenced was CD8+ T cells from PBMCs. The chain is built from TRBV2 and TRBJ1-1; a possible D gene is TRBD1 (6 bases). The CDR3 is CASSEAQGLHSEAFF. The CDR3 DNA is TGTGCCAGCAGTGAAGCTCAGGGGCTACACTCTGAAGCTTTCTTT.